This is a list of T cell receptor beta chains from one sample in a study of blood T cell repertoires in COVID-19. Clones were sequenced by immunoSEQ multiplex PCR, and TCRdb holds only the in-frame ones, with some missing. The sample has about 280,000 clones, roughly 80% seen once. Sequenced material: PBMCs or T cells enriched from blood (not recorded which). These receptors came from a man aged 40-49 years who had been exposed to COVID-19. Both conserved end residues are part of each CDR3. Fields, in order: D gene, clone size, CDR3 length, V gene, J gene, CDR3 DNA, CDR3 protein. The D gene is left open where the match is weak. Clone size appears in some rows only: once, few, many, or a class for an expanded clone.

d_gene: TRBD2
abundance: -
len: 14
v_gene: TRBV5-5
j_gene: TRBJ2-1
CDR3nt: TGTGCCAGCAGCTTCGGACTAGTTTACAATGAGCAGTTCTTC
CDR3aa: CASSFGLVYNEQFF

d_gene: TRBD2
abundance: -
len: 14
v_gene: TRBV5-8
j_gene: TRBJ2-2
CDR3nt: TGTGCCAGCAGCGCGGGGGGAAACACCGGGGAGCTGTTTTTT
CDR3aa: CASSAGGNTGELFF

d_gene: TRBD1
abundance: few
len: 16
v_gene: TRBV27
j_gene: TRBJ1-5
CDR3nt: TGTGCCAGCAGTTTCTCGGGGGACAGGGGAGATCAGCCCCAGCATTTT
CDR3aa: CASSFSGDRGDQPQHF

d_gene: -
abundance: -
len: 16
v_gene: TRBV9
j_gene: TRBJ2-5
CDR3nt: TGTGCCAGCAGCGTTGGGTTGACAATTGATAGGGAGACCCAGTACTTC
CDR3aa: CASSVGLTIDRETQYF

d_gene: -
abundance: -
len: 13
v_gene: TRBV5-1
j_gene: TRBJ1-6
CDR3nt: TGCGCCAGCAGCTTCGACAGAAATTCACCCCTCCACTTT
CDR3aa: CASSFDRNSPLHF

d_gene: TRBD1
abundance: -
len: 14
v_gene: TRBV6-5
j_gene: TRBJ1-2
CDR3nt: TGTGCCAGCAGTTACGACAGGGTGTTTGGTGGCTACACCTTC
CDR3aa: CASSYDRVFGGYTF

d_gene: -
abundance: -
len: 17
v_gene: TRBV27
j_gene: TRBJ2-3
CDR3nt: TGTGCCAGCAGTTTCGGGAGAAACATCCGTAGCACAGATACGCAGTATTTT
CDR3aa: CASSFGRNIRSTDTQYF

d_gene: -
abundance: -
len: 13
v_gene: TRBV15
j_gene: TRBJ2-7
CDR3nt: TGTGCCACCAGCAGGGATTTCAGGGCCGAGCAGTACTTC
CDR3aa: CATSRDFRAEQYF

d_gene: -
abundance: -
len: 13
v_gene: TRBV6-5
j_gene: TRBJ1-5
CDR3nt: TGTGCCAGCAGTACCGGCGGTAATCAGCCCCAGCATTTT
CDR3aa: CASSTGGNQPQHF

d_gene: -
abundance: -
len: 14
v_gene: TRBV23-1
j_gene: TRBJ2-2
CDR3nt: TGCGCCCGACCGAGACGAGGGAACACCGGGGAGCTGTTTTTT
CDR3aa: CARPRRGNTGELFF

d_gene: TRBD2
abundance: -
len: 15
v_gene: TRBV11-2
j_gene: TRBJ2-2
CDR3nt: TGTGCCAGCAGCATGGGACTGCGGGGGACCGGGGAGCTGTTTTTT
CDR3aa: CASSMGLRGTGELFF

d_gene: -
abundance: -
len: 10
v_gene: TRBV20-1
j_gene: TRBJ2-5
CDR3nt: TGCAGTGCTCGGTGGGAGACCCAGTACTTC
CDR3aa: CSARWETQYF

d_gene: TRBD1
abundance: -
len: 14
v_gene: TRBV27
j_gene: TRBJ2-7
CDR3nt: TGTGCCAGCAGTTCGGGGACAGTAGCCTACGAGCAGTACTTC
CDR3aa: CASSSGTVAYEQYF

d_gene: -
abundance: -
len: 14
v_gene: TRBV11-1
j_gene: TRBJ2-7
CDR3nt: TGTGCCAGCAGCTTAAGCGCCCCCCCCGTCGAGCAGTACTTC
CDR3aa: CASSLSAPPVEQYF

d_gene: TRBD2
abundance: -
len: 15
v_gene: TRBV9
j_gene: TRBJ2-7
CDR3nt: TGTGCCAGCAGCTCCCGGGGTAGCGGGACCTACGAGCAGTACTTC
CDR3aa: CASSSRGSGTYEQYF

d_gene: -
abundance: -
len: 15
v_gene: TRBV5-4
j_gene: TRBJ2-2
CDR3nt: TGTGCCAGCAGCTACGACGGGGTGGGTACCGGGGAGCTGTTTTTT
CDR3aa: CASSYDGVGTGELFF

d_gene: TRBD1
abundance: -
len: 16
v_gene: TRBV5-5
j_gene: TRBJ2-5
CDR3nt: TGTGCCAGCAGCTTGGTGGGGACAGGGGGACAAGAGACCCAGTACTTC
CDR3aa: CASSLVGTGGQETQYF

d_gene: -
abundance: -
len: 12
v_gene: TRBV7-2
j_gene: TRBJ2-2
CDR3nt: TGTGCCAGCAGCCGGAGTCCCGGGGAGCTGTTTTTT
CDR3aa: CASSRSPGELFF

d_gene: -
abundance: -
len: 15
v_gene: TRBV2
j_gene: TRBJ1-1
CDR3nt: TGTGCCAGCAGTGACTGGCAGCGTGTCACCGTTGAAGCTTTCTTT
CDR3aa: CASSDWQRVTVEAFF

d_gene: -
abundance: -
len: 13
v_gene: TRBV25-1
j_gene: TRBJ2-7
CDR3nt: TGTGCCAGCAGTGAAGCCAGGGTGGGAGAGCAGTACTTC
CDR3aa: CASSEARVGEQYF

d_gene: -
abundance: -
len: 13
v_gene: TRBV5-5
j_gene: TRBJ2-7
CDR3nt: TGTGCCAGCAGCTTGCAGTGGTTAAACGAGCAGTACTTC
CDR3aa: CASSLQWLNEQYF

d_gene: -
abundance: -
len: 13
v_gene: TRBV29-1
j_gene: TRBJ2-2
CDR3nt: TGCAGCGTTGATCTGGGGCAAGGCGGGGAGCTGTTTTTT
CDR3aa: CSVDLGQGGELFF

d_gene: -
abundance: -
len: 15
v_gene: TRBV30
j_gene: TRBJ1-6
CDR3nt: TGTGCCTGGAGTGTACAGGGCCCCTGGGATTCACCCCTCCACTTT
CDR3aa: CAWSVQGPWDSPLHF

d_gene: -
abundance: -
len: 14
v_gene: TRBV30
j_gene: TRBJ1-2
CDR3nt: TGTGCCTGGAGTCCCTCGGGGGGCGTAGGTGGCTACACCTTC
CDR3aa: CAWSPSGGVGGYTF

d_gene: -
abundance: -
len: 15
v_gene: TRBV13
j_gene: TRBJ2-6
CDR3nt: TGTGCCAGCAGCCGCTTGAGGGCCGGGGCCAACGTCCTGACTTTC
CDR3aa: CASSRLRAGANVLTF

d_gene: -
abundance: -
len: 15
v_gene: TRBV3-1/TRBV3-2
j_gene: TRBJ1-5
CDR3nt: TGTGCCAGCAGCCAAGGAGGAAGTCCGAATCAGCCCCAGCATTTT
CDR3aa: CASSQGGSPNQPQHF

d_gene: -
abundance: -
len: 14
v_gene: TRBV19
j_gene: TRBJ2-1
CDR3nt: TGTGCCAGCGGGGAGGTCCGAACCGACAATGAGCAGTTCTTC
CDR3aa: CASGEVRTDNEQFF

d_gene: -
abundance: -
len: 13
v_gene: TRBV10-1
j_gene: TRBJ2-3
CDR3nt: TGCGCCAGCAGTGAGTCGACACCAGATACGCAGTATTTT
CDR3aa: CASSESTPDTQYF

d_gene: -
abundance: -
len: 20
v_gene: TRBV12-5
j_gene: TRBJ1-5
CDR3nt: TGTGCTAGTGGTTTGGTACTTTGGAGGGGAAGCGAATTTAGCAATCAGCCCCAGCATTTT
CDR3aa: CASGLVLWRGSEFSNQPQHF